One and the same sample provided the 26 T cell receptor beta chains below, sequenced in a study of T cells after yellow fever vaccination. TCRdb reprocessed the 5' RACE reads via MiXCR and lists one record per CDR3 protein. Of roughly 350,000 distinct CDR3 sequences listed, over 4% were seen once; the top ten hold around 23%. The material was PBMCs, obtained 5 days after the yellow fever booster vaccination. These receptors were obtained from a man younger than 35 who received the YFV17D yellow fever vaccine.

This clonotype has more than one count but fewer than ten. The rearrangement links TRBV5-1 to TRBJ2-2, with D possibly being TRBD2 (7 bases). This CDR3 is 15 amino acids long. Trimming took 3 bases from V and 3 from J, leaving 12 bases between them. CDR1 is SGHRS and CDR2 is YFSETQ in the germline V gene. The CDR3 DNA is TGCGCCAGCAGCTCCACAGGGAGGGACACCGGGGAGCTGTTTTTT. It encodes CASSSTGRDTGELFF.

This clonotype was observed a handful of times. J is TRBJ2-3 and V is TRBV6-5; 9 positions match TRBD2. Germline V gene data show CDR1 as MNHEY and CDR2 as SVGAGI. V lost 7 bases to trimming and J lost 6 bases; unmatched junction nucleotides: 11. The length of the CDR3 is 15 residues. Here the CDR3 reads CASTRGTSSGDTQYF. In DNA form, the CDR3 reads TGTGCCAGCACCCGGGGGACTAGCTCAGGGGATACGCAGTATTTT.

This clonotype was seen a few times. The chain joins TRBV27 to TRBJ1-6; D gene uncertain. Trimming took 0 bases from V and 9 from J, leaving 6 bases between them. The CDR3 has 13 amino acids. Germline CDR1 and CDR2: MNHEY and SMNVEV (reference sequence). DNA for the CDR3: TGTGCCAGCAGTTTATCGGAGGGTTCACCCCTCCACTTT. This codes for CASSLSEGSPLHF.

This chain's CDR3 is CASSIGTGGELFF. The CDR3, as DNA: TGTGCCAGTAGTATCGGGACAGGCGGGGAGCTGTTTTTT. This sequence joins TRBV19 and TRBJ2-2, with 8 bases fitting TRBD1. Germline-derived CDR1 and CDR2 are LNHDA and SQIVND (reference sequence). This CDR3 has 13 residues. The trim removed 3 bases at V and 7 bases at J, leaving 1 base unmatched.

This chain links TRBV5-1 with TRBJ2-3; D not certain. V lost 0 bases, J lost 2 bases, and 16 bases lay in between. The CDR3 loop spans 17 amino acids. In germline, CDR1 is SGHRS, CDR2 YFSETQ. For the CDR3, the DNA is TGCGCCAGCAGCTTGGGAATGGGATACTCTTCCACAGATACGCAGTATTTT. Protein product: CASSLGMGYSSTDTQYF.

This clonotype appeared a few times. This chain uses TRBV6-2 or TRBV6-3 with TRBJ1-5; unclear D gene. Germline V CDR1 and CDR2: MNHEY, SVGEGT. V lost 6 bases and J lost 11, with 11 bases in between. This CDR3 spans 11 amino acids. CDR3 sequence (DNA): TGTGCCAGCAGGCTCCTTTGGACCCAGCATTTT. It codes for CASRLLWTQHF.

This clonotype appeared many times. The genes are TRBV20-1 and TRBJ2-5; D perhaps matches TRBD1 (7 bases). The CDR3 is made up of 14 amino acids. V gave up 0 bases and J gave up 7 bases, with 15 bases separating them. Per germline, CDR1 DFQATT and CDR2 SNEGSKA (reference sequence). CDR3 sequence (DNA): TGCAGTGCTAGAGATTGGCAGGGGGGTGGGACCCAGTACTTC. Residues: CSARDWQGGGTQYF.

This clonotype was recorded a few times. The CDR3 sequence: CASSIQNRGTEAFF. CDR3 nucleotides: TGCGCCAGCAGCATTCAAAATCGGGGCACTGAAGCTTTCTTT. V and J are TRBV5-1 and TRBJ1-1; D not resolved. Trimming took off 4 bases at V and 4 bases at J, with 14 bases between the two ends. Germline loops: CDR1 SGHRS, CDR2 YFSETQ. The CDR3 has 14 amino acids. Based on the CDR3 plus reference TRBV5-1 and TRBJ1-1, the full variable domain is KAGVTQTPRYLIKTRGQQVTLSCSPISGHRSVSWYQQTPGQGLQFLFEYFSETQRNKGNFPGRFSGRQFSNSRSEMNVSTLELGDSALYLCASSIQNRGTEAFFGQGTRLTVV.

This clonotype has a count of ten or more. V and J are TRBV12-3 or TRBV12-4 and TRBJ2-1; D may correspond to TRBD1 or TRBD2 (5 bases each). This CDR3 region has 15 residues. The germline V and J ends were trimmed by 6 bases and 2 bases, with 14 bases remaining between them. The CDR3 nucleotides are TGTGCCAGCAGCCTCCGGGACGGGACCTACAATGAGCAGTTCTTC. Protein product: CASSLRDGTYNEQFF.

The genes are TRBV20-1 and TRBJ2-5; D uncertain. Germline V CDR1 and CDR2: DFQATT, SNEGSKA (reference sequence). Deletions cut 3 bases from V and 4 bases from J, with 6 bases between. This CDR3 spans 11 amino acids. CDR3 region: CSARILETQYF. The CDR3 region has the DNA TGCAGTGCTAGGATTCTAGAGACCCAGTACTTC.

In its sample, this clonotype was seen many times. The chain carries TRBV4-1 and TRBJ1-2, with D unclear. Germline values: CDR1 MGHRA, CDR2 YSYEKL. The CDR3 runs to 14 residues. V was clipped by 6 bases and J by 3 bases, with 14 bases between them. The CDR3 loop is CASSAPSGDYGYTF. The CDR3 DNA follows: TGCGCCAGCAGTGCACCCTCCGGGGACTATGGCTACACCTTC.

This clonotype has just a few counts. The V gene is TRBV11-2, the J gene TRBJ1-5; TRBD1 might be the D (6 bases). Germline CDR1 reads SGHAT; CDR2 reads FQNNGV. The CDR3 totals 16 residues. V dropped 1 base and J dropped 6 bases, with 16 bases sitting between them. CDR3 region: CASSLGRGGHGQPQHF. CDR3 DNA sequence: TGTGCCAGCAGCTTAGGCAGGGGAGGACACGGTCAGCCCCAGCATTTT.

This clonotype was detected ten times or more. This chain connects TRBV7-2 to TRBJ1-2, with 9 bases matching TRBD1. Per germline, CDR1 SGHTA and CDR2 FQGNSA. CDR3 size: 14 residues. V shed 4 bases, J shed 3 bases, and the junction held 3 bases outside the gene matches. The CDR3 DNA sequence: TGTGCCAGCAGCTCCCGACAGGGGGACTATGGCTACACCTTC. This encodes CASSSRQGDYGYTF.

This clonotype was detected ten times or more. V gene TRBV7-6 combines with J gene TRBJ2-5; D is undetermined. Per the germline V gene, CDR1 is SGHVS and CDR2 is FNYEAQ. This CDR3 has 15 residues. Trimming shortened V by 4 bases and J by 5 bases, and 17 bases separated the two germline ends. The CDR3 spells CASSSARSSGETQYF. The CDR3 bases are TGTGCCAGCAGCTCGGCGAGGTCTAGTGGGGAGACCCAGTACTTC.

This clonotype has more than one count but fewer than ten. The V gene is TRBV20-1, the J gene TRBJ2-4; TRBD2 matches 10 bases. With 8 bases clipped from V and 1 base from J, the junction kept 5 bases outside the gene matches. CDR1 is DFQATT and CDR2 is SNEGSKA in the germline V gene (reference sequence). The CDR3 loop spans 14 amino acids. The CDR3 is CSPYSGGAKNIQYF. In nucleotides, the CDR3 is TGCAGTCCTTATAGCGGGGGGGCCAAAAACATTCAGTACTTC.

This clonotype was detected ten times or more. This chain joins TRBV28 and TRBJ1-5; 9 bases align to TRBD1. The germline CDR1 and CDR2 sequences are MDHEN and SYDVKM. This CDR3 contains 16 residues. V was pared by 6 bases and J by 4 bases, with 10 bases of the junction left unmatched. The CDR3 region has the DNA TGTGCCAGCAGGCCTGACGGACAGGGGCGTAATCAGCCCCAGCATTTT. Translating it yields CASRPDGQGRNQPQHF.

DNA for the CDR3: TGTGCCAGCAGCTTAGAAGGGGGCGCTTCTGAAGCTTTCTTT. This translates into CASSLEGGASEAFF. The genes are TRBV7-9 and TRBJ1-1; 7 positions agree with TRBD1. The V and J ends lost 1 base and 6 bases, in that order; junction bases with no gene match: 5. The CDR3 loop spans 14 amino acids. Per germline, CDR1 SEHNR and CDR2 FQNEAQ (reference sequence). The full variable domain, completed using reference TRBV7-9 and TRBJ1-1, is DTGVSQNPRHKITKRGQNVTFRCDPISEHNRLYWYRQTLGQGPEFLTYFQNEAQLEKSRLLSDRFSAERPKGSFSTLEIQRTEQGDSAMYLCASSLEGGASEAFFGQGTRLTVV.

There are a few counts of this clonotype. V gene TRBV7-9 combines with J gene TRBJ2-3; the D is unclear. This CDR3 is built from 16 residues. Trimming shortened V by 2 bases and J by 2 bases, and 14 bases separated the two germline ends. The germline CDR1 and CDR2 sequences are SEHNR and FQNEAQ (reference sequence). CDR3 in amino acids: CASSLSGAAFTDTQYF. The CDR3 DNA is TGTGCCAGCAGCTTATCAGGTGCAGCCTTCACAGATACGCAGTATTTT.

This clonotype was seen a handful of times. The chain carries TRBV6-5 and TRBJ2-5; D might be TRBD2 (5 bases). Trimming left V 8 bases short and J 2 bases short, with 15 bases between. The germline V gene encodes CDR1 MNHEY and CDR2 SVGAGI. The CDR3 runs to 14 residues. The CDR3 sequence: CASSPPGRQETQYF. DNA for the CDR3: TGTGCCAGCTCCCCGCCGGGGAGACAAGAGACCCAGTACTTC.

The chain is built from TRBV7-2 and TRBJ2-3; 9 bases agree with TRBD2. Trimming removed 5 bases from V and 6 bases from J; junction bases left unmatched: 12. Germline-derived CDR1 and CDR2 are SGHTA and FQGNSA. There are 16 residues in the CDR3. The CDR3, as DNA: TGTGCCAGCAGCCGAATAGCGGGAGCTAGGGTTGATACGCAGTATTTT. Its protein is CASSRIAGARVDTQYF.

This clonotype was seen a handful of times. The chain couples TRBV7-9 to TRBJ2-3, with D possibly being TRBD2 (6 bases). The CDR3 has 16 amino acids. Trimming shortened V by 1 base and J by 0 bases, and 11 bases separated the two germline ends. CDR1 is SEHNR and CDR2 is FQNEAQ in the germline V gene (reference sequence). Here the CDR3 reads CASSLVAGKSTDTQYF. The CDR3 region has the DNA TGTGCCAGCAGCTTAGTGGCGGGAAAAAGCACAGATACGCAGTATTTT.

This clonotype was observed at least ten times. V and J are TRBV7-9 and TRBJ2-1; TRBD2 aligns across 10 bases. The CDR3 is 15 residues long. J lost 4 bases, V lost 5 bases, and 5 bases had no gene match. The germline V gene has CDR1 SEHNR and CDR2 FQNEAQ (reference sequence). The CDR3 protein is CASSEKLAGYNEQFF. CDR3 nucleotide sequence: TGTGCCAGCAGCGAAAAACTAGCGGGGTACAATGAGCAGTTCTTC.

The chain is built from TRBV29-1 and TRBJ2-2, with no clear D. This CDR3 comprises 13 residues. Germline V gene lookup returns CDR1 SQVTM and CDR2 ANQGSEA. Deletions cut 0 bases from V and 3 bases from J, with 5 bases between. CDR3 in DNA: TGCAGCGTTGAAGACGTTGACACCGGGGAGCTGTTTTTT. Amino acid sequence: CSVEDVDTGELFF.

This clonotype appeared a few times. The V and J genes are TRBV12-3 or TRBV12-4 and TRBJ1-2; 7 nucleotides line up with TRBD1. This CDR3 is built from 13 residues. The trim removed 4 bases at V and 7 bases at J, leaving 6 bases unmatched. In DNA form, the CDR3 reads TGTGCCAGCAGTTACAGACAGGGAGGTGGCTACACCTTC. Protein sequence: CASSYRQGGGYTF.

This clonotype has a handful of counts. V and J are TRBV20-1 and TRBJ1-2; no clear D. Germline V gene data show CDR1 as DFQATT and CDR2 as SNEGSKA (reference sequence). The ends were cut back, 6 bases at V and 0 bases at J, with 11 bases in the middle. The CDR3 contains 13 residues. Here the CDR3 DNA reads TGCAGTGCCCAGGACGATACTAACTATGGCTACACCTTC. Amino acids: CSAQDDTNYGYTF.

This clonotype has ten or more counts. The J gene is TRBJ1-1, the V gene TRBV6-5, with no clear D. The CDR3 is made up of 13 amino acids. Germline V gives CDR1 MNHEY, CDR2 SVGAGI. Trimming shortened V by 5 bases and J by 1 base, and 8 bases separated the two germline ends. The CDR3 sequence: CASSDISNTEAFF. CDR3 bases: TGTGCCAGCAGTGACATATCGAACACTGAAGCTTTCTTT.